Below, 17 T cell receptor beta chains from the same sample are listed, as sequenced in a study of blood T cells in healthy people across ages. Next came a second PCR, run for roughly 6 to 11 cycles, which used a sample-barcoded 5' primer along with a J-beta primer mix. MiXCR was run by TCRdb on the 5' RACE reads, yielding one entry per CDR3 protein. The repertoire holds over a million distinct CDR3 sequences, with around 55% as singletons. Material: blood. These receptors came from a man younger than 35 in good health.

The chain has TRBV4-3 and TRBJ1-6; D gene uncertain. The CDR3 is 12 amino acids. Trimming took off 0 bases at V and 14 bases at J, with 8 bases between the two ends. Per the germline V gene, CDR1 is LGHNA and CDR2 is YSLEER. CDR3 DNA sequence: TGCGCCAGCAGCCAAGAAGGTGGAGCCCTCCACTTT. Its translation is CASSQEGGALHF.

The chain employs TRBV30 and TRBJ2-4, with TRBD2 identical over 12 bases. Germline V gives CDR1 GTSNPN, CDR2 SVGIG (reference sequence). The CDR3 extends over 18 amino acids. V dropped 2 bases and J dropped 0; count of bases not matched to a gene: 8. CDR3 loop: CAWSLTSGRPLAKNIQYF. CDR3 DNA: TGTGCCTGGAGTCTCACTAGCGGGAGGCCTCTAGCCAAAAACATTCAGTACTTC.

This clonotype showed up just once. This chain links TRBV20-1 with TRBJ2-5; D not resolved. This CDR3 has 14 residues. Between the trimmed V and J ends, which lost 3 bases and 0 bases, there was a span of 11 bases. The germline V gene has CDR1 DFQATT and CDR2 SNEGSKA (reference sequence). This chain's CDR3 is CSARNYQYQETQYF. The CDR3 coding sequence is TGCAGTGCTAGGAACTACCAGTACCAAGAGACCCAGTACTTC.

This clonotype was seen a handful of times. The CDR3 DNA reads as TGTGCCAGCAGCCAGGGGGTACTAGCCAAAAACATTCAGTACTTC. It codes for CASSQGVLAKNIQYF. This chain connects TRBV27 to TRBJ2-4; 7 bases match TRBD1. CDR1 and CDR2 (germline): MNHEY, SMNVEV (reference sequence). This CDR3 is 15 amino acids long. Trimming cost V 6 bases and J 0 bases; bases outside gene matches: 5.

This chain links TRBV6-2 or TRBV6-3 with TRBJ2-1; no reliable D call. V was pared by 4 bases and J by 8 bases, with 15 bases between. From germline, CDR1 is MNHEY and CDR2 SVGEGT. This CDR3 is 14 amino acids long. CDR3 nucleotides: TGTGCCAGCAGTTCCGGGTGGGCTAAAGATGAGCAGTTCTTC. Its protein is CASSSGWAKDEQFF.

J is TRBJ2-5 and V is TRBV4-3; 7 nucleotides match TRBD1. V lost 0 bases and J lost 11; bases outside the gene matches: 18. Germline values: CDR1 LGHNA, CDR2 YSLEER. The CDR3 contains 17 residues. The DNA for the CDR3 is TGCGCCAGCAGCCAAGATCACCGGGCCAGGGGGTTGTATGAGCAGTACTTC. Translating gives CASSQDHRARGLYEQYF.

There are a few counts of this clonotype. The chain couples TRBV12-3 or TRBV12-4 to TRBJ2-7, with TRBD1 as a possible D gene (6 bases). There are 13 residues in the CDR3. Between the trimmed V and J ends, which lost 5 bases and 5 bases, there was a span of 13 bases. The CDR3 protein is CASSPLTGHEQYF. The DNA for the CDR3 is TGTGCCAGCAGTCCACTTACAGGGCACGAGCAGTACTTC.

This clonotype was observed a few times. This rearrangement joins TRBV27 to TRBJ2-5; possibly TRBD1 for D (5 bases). Trimming removed 5 bases from V and 5 bases from J, with 15 bases in between. Germline assignment: CDR1 MNHEY and CDR2 SMNVEV (reference sequence). The CDR3 covers 14 residues. This chain's CDR3 is CASSPVAGLETQYF. The CDR3 bases are TGTGCCAGCAGTCCCGTGGCAGGGCTCGAGACCCAGTACTTC.

In this sample, this clonotype turned up a few times. The chain combines TRBV21-1 with TRBJ2-2. TRBV21-1 is designated a pseudogene. The CDR3 extends over 17 amino acids. CDR3 sequence (DNA): TGTGCCAGCAGCAAATATATCCCCGAAGGACCCACCGGGGAGCTGTTTTTT. This encodes CASSKYIPEGPTGELFF.

V and J are TRBV20-1 and TRBJ2-4; 9 nucleotides agree with TRBD1. The DNA end lines up better with TRBJ2-7; the J call may be wrong. The CDR3 runs 12 residues. In germline, CDR1 is DFQATT, CDR2 SNEGSKA (reference sequence). The chain's CDR3 is CSTGQGSYEQYF. The CDR3 nucleotides read TGCAGCACCGGACAGGGGAGTTACGAGCAGTACTTC.

This chain joins TRBV20-1 and TRBJ2-5, with 7 bases fitting TRBD1. There are 15 residues in the CDR3. The junction had 14 bases not matched to a gene; V was cut back by 8 bases and J by 2 bases. Germline CDR1 and CDR2: DFQATT and SNEGSKA (reference sequence). CDR3 in amino acids: CSLSLRHRGQETQYF. The DNA of the CDR3 is TGCAGTTTATCTCTCCGACACAGGGGACAAGAGACCCAGTACTTC.

The chain combines TRBV20-1 with TRBJ2-1; 12 bases are shared with TRBD2. Unmatched junction bases numbered 11, after V lost 3 bases and J lost 5 bases. This CDR3 contains 17 residues. CDR1 and CDR2 from the germline V gene are DFQATT and SNEGSKA (reference sequence). The CDR3 protein is CSARKPSGGAVNNEQFF. As DNA, the CDR3 is TGCAGTGCTAGGAAGCCTAGCGGGGGGGCCGTGAACAATGAGCAGTTCTTC.

The genes are TRBV12-3 or TRBV12-4 and TRBJ1-4; the D is unclear. The CDR3 is 11 amino acids. The germline V and J ends were trimmed by 3 bases and 10 bases, with 6 bases remaining between them. In DNA, the CDR3 is TGTGCCAGCAGTTTGGGGAGAAAACTGTTTTTT. Translation gives CASSLGRKLFF.

CDR3: CASSVGRSQETQYF. The CDR3 DNA follows: TGTGCCAGCAGCGTAGGAAGATCACAAGAGACCCAGTACTTC. This chain uses TRBV9 with TRBJ2-5; no clear D gene. This CDR3 has 14 amino acids. Germline V CDR1 and CDR2: SGDLS, YYNGEE. The V and J ends lost 0 bases and 2 bases respectively, with 8 bases between them. The variable domain in full, completed from reference TRBV9 and TRBJ2-5, reads DSGVTQTPKHLITATGQRVTLRCSPRSGDLSVYWYQQSLDQGLQFLIQYYNGEERAKGNILERFSAQQFPDLHSELNLSSLELGDSALYFCASSVGRSQETQYFGPGTRLLVL.

CDR3 nucleotides: TGCAGCGTTGAAAAGGGGGGTTTGAACACTGAAGCTTTCTTT. Translation: CSVEKGGLNTEAFF. The chain is built from TRBV29-1 and TRBJ1-1; D is possibly TRBD1 (6 bases). There are 14 residues in the CDR3. The germline gives CDR1 SQVTM, CDR2 ANQGSEA. Trimming pared 2 bases from V and 0 bases from J, leaving 10 bases between.

The chain links TRBV7-8 to TRBJ2-7, with 7 bases lining up with TRBD2. Germline V gene data show CDR1 as SGHVS and CDR2 as FQNEAQ. V lost 6 bases and J lost 6; bases outside the gene matches: 5. The CDR3 spans 12 residues. The DNA of the CDR3 is TGTGCCAGCAGTACGGGGGGAGCCGAGCAGTACTTC. Its protein product is CASSTGGAEQYF.

This clonotype was picked up a small number of times. The chain joins TRBV6-5 to TRBJ2-7, with D possibly TRBD1 on 5 matching bases. In germline, CDR1 is MNHEY, CDR2 SVGAGI. Trimming removed 4 bases at V and 2 bases at J, with 15 bases between. The length of the CDR3 is 15 residues. The CDR3 DNA sequence: TGTGCCAGCAGTTCCGACAGCAACTTTCCCTACGAGCAGTACTTC. Translated, it gives CASSSDSNFPYEQYF.